These T cell receptor beta chains were read from a single sample in a study of blood T cells in healthy people across ages. TCRdb called the 5' RACE reads again in MiXCR, with one record for every CDR3 protein. The repertoire holds 1.5 million to 2 million distinct CDR3 sequences, with about 28% as singletons. Sequenced sample: blood. These receptors all come from a woman in her twenties or thirties in good health. Both conserved end residues are part of each CDR3. A D gene is named only where the DNA matches it firmly. Clone sizes are given selectively: once, few, many, or a class where the clone is expanded.

j_call | v_call | d_call | clone_size | cdr3_nt | cdr3_aa
TRBJ1-4 | TRBV7-6 | - | - | TGTGCCAGCAGCTTAGGGTGGGCCAGCGTCACAACTAATGAAAAACTGTTTTTT | CASSLGWASVTTNEKLFF
TRBJ2-1 | TRBV7-6 | TRBD2 | few | TGTGCCAGCAGCTTAAAGGGAGCGGGGGGATTCTACAATGAGCAGTTCTTC | CASSLKGAGGFYNEQFF
TRBJ2-6 | TRBV10-3 | TRBD2 | many | TGTGCCATCAGGAACGCTAGCGGGAGGGCTGGGGCCAACGTCCTGACTTTC | CAIRNASGRAGANVLTF
TRBJ2-1 | TRBV7-9 | - | - | TGTGCCAGCAGCTTAGGTGATAGCGCCTACTCCACCTACAATGAGCAGTTCTTC | CASSLGDSAYSTYNEQFF
TRBJ2-7 | TRBV5-6 | - | few | TGTGCCAGCAGACCTCTGCTGGGGACCTACGAGCAGTACTTC | CASRPLLGTYEQYF
TRBJ2-7 | TRBV5-6 | - | few | TGTGCCAGCAGCTCAAGACAAGTCCACGAGCAGTACTTC | CASSSRQVHEQYF
TRBJ1-6 | TRBV12-3/TRBV12-4 | - | - | TGTGCCAGCGGAGACCATGGTTCACCCCTCCACTTT | CASGDHGSPLHF
TRBJ1-4 | TRBV5-5 | - | - | TGTGCCAGCAGCTTGGCGGTAACTAATGAAAAACTGTTTTTT | CASSLAVTNEKLFF
TRBJ1-1 | TRBV27 | TRBD1 | few | TGTGCCAGCAGAGCAGACAGGGTCAGCACTGAAGCTTTCTTT | CASRADRVSTEAFF
TRBJ2-1 | TRBV18 | - | - | TGTGCCAGCTCACCACCAAGAACCAGGGGCAATGAGCAGTTCTTC | CASSPPRTRGNEQFF
TRBJ2-7 | TRBV20-1 | - | - | TGCAGTGCTAGAGGGTCCCGCGGCTCCTACAATGAGCAGTACTTC | CSARGSRGSYNEQYF
TRBJ2-5 | TRBV4-1 | TRBD2 | few | TGCGCCAGCAGCCTGAGCGGGGGGGCCGTAGAGACCCAGTACTTC | CASSLSGGAVETQYF
TRBJ2-3 | TRBV3-1 | - | few | TGTGCCAGCAGCCAAATACCAGATACGCAGTATTTT | CASSQIPDTQYF
TRBJ2-1 | TRBV11-2 | - | few | TGTGCCAGCAGCCCAAACCGACGAGAGCAGTTCTTC | CASSPNRREQFF
TRBJ2-7 | TRBV7-9 | - | many | TGTGCCAGCACCCCGGGCCGGGGAACCTACGAGCAGTACTTC | CASTPGRGTYEQYF
TRBJ2-5 | TRBV10-1 | - | - | TGCGCCAGCAGTGCGATAGGATGGGAGACCCAGTACTTC | CASSAIGWETQYF
TRBJ2-5 | TRBV29-1 | TRBD2 | - | TGCAGCGTTGGCTTCGGGGGGGCCAAGACCCAGTACTTC | CSVGFGGAKTQYF
TRBJ2-5 | TRBV4-3 | - | many | TGCGCCAGCAGCCAAGATAGGCTTGAGACCCAGTACTTC | CASSQDRLETQYF
TRBJ1-1 | TRBV28 | - | - | TGTGCCAGCTACGAGGGGGACACTGAAGCTTTCTTT | CASYEGDTEAFF
TRBJ1-5 | TRBV6-6 | - | few | TGTGCCAGCACCCAGGAGGGGTACGGCAATCAGCCCCAGCATTTT | CASTQEGYGNQPQHF
TRBJ2-7 | TRBV7-2 | - | - | TGTGCCAGCAGTCTAAGGTACGGCGAGCAGTACTTC | CASSLRYGEQYF
TRBJ2-7 | TRBV20-1 | - | - | TGCAGTGCTACGGGCCCCTACGAGCAGTACTTC | CSATGPYEQYF
TRBJ2-7 | TRBV7-2 | TRBD2 | many | TGTGCCAGCAGCTTAAGACGAACTAGCGGGGCCGCCCGAAGGGAGCAGTACTTC | CASSLRRTSGAARREQYF
TRBJ2-3 | TRBV29-1 | - | many | TGCAGCGTGGCGCCTACGCAGTATTTT | CSVAPTQYF
TRBJ2-3 | TRBV27 | - | few | TGTGCCAGCAGCCCCGGCCGGGCCGGTACGCAGTATTTT | CASSPGRAGTQYF
TRBJ2-7 | TRBV2 | TRBD1 | few | TGTGCCAGCAGTGTGGACAGGCTCAACTACGAGCAGTACTTC | CASSVDRLNYEQYF
TRBJ1-2 | TRBV6-6 | - | many | TGTGCCAGCAGTCCCGTCCAGTACTATGGCTACACCTTC | CASSPVQYYGYTF
TRBJ1-2 | TRBV20-1 | - | many | TGCAGTGCTAGCAGGCAGGGACCCTATGGCTACACCTTC | CSASRQGPYGYTF
TRBJ2-5 | TRBV5-1 | - | many | TGTGCCAGCAGCTTAGTGGGGGGCCAAGAGACCCAGTACTTC | CASSLVGGQETQYF
TRBJ2-4 | TRBV29-1 | - | - | TGCAGCGTCACGCGTCGGGACCCGACCAAAAACATTCAGTACTTC | CSVTRRDPTKNIQYF
TRBJ2-1 | TRBV29-1 | TRBD1 | few | TGCAGCGGCAGAGACAGGGGTTCCTACAATGAGCAGTTCTTC | CSGRDRGSYNEQFF
TRBJ2-2 | TRBV24-1 | - | - | TGTGCCACCAGTGATTATGGAGGGGCTCGGACCGGGGAGCTGTTTTTT | CATSDYGGARTGELFF
TRBJ1-1 | TRBV4-2 | TRBD1 | - | TGTGCCAGCAGCCAAGATTCTGGGGGGGGACAGGCGACTGAAGCTTTCTTT | CASSQDSGGGQATEAFF
TRBJ2-5 | TRBV7-9 | - | few | TGTGCCAGCAGTTATGATGCAGGGAAAGAGACCCAGTACTTC | CASSYDAGKETQYF
TRBJ2-7 | TRBV5-1 | TRBD2 | - | TGCGCCAGCAGCTTGGTTGCGGGGGGGACTGAGCAGTACTTC | CASSLVAGGTEQYF
TRBJ2-5 | TRBV29-1 | TRBD1 | - | TGCAGCGTTGAAGGGACAGGGTCGGGCCAAGAGACCCAGTACTTC | CSVEGTGSGQETQYF
TRBJ2-6 | TRBV6-5 | - | many | TGTGCCAGCAGATATGGAAGGGCCGGTGGGGCCAACGTCCTGACTTTC | CASRYGRAGGANVLTF
TRBJ2-6 | TRBV5-1 | TRBD1 | many | TGCGCCAGCAGCTCGGGACAGGTTCACTCTGGGGCCAACGTCCTGACTTTC | CASSSGQVHSGANVLTF
TRBJ1-6 | TRBV2 | - | - | TGTGCCAGCATGAGCGAGGGGGGCAGGTATAATTCACCCCTCCACTTT | CASMSEGGRYNSPLHF
TRBJ2-1 | TRBV6-4 | - | many | TGTGCCAGCGCAAAGGAAGGGGGAGAGAACAATGAGCAGTTCTTC | CASAKEGGENNEQFF
TRBJ1-2 | TRBV5-1 | - | few | TGCGCCAGCAGCGCACAGGGTTCCATCGGCTACACCTTC | CASSAQGSIGYTF
TRBJ2-5 | TRBV28 | TRBD1 | - | TGTGCCAGCAGGCTCAGGACAGGGTATAGAGAGACCCAGTACTTC | CASRLRTGYRETQYF
TRBJ1-1 | TRBV20-1 | - | - | TGCAGTGCTGGCATGATGAACACTGAAGCTTTCTTT | CSAGMMNTEAFF
TRBJ2-5 | TRBV5-1 | - | many | TGCGCCAGCAGCTTGAATGAAGAGCAGTACTTC | CASSLNEEQYF
TRBJ2-1 | TRBV7-2 | TRBD1 | many | TGTGCCAGCAGCTTACCGGGACAGGGATACAATGAGCAGTTCTTC | CASSLPGQGYNEQFF